This T cell receptor (beta chain) was obtained from a study of blood T cells in healthy people across ages. Study-wide points: Naive T cell percentage and TCR beta diversity correlated strongly.

Every participating donor contributed approximately 9.5 milliliters of peripheral blood through a draw. The study isolated at least 7 million PBMCs from each sample. A sample-barcoded 5' primer and a J-beta primer mix were used in a second PCR of roughly 7 to 11 cycles. TCRdb passed the 5' RACE reads through MiXCR, listing each CDR3 protein once. The data hold fewer than 750,000 distinct CDR3 sequences, with over 40% observed a single time. This clonotype was found many times. Its antigen is not known. The ends were cut back, 6 bases at V and 2 bases at J, with 18 bases in the middle. The CDR3 is 16 amino acids.

Material: blood. This clonotype was sampled from a woman older than 75 in good health. The chain joins TRBV12-3 or TRBV12-4 to TRBJ2-3; weak D call: TRBD1 (6 bases). In DNA form, the CDR3 reads TGTGCCAGCAGAAGAACGACAGGACCTCTCACAGATACGCAGTATTTT. This encodes CASRRTTGPLTDTQYF.